The clone carrying this TCR beta chain was seen repeatedly, ten times or more. The germline gene is not matched at one end of the junction; a read error may be the cause. The CDR3 length is 15 residues. Germline V gives CDR1 ENHRY, CDR2 SYGVKD. Scientists amplified the TCR beta CDR3 regions from RNA transcripts. Following a first-round RT-PCR that used HTBI primers, a second-round multiplex PCR was carried out. Using its own MiXCR run on the multiplex PCR reads, TCRdb lists one record per CDR3 protein. The table includes 600,000 to 700,000 distinct CDR3 sequences, about two fifths detected once. The data originate from a study of Graves' ophthalmopathy and Graves' hyperthyroidism.

The TCR was taken from an adult man with Graves' ophthalmopathy. The genes are TRBV10-3 and TRBJ1-4; no clear D. The sample consisted of peripheral blood. CDR3 sequence reads: CASSYGHLRVEKLFF. As DNA, the CDR3 is TGTGCCAGCAGTTACGGGCACTTGAGGGTTGAAAAACTGTTTTTT.